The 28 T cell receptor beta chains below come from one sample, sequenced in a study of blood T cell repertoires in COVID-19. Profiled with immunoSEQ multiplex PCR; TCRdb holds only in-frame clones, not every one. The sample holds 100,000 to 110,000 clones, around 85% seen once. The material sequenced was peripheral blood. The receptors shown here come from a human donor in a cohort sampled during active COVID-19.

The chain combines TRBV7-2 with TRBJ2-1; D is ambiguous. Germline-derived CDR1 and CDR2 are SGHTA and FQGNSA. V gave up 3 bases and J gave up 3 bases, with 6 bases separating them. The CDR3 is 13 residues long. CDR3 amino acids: CASSFARYNEQFF. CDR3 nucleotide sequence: TGTGCCAGCAGCTTTGCGCGCTACAATGAGCAGTTCTTC.

The CDR3 protein is CASSLGRRGASSYEQYF. The CDR3 DNA reads TGTGCCAGCAGCTTAGGGCGTCGGGGGGCTTCTTCCTACGAGCAGTACTTC. V and J are TRBV13 and TRBJ2-7; D possibly corresponds to TRBD2 (7 bases). The CDR3 is made up of 17 amino acids. The ends were cut back, 0 bases at V and 1 base at J, with 16 bases in the middle. Germline assignment: CDR1 PRHDT and CDR2 FYEKMQ (reference sequence).

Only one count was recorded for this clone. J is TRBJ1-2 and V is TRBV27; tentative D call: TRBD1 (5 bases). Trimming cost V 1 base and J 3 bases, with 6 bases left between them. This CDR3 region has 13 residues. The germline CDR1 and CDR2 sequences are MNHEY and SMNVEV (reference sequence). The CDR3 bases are TGTGCCAGCAGTTTATGGGGGGACTATGGCTACACCTTC. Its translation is CASSLWGDYGYTF.

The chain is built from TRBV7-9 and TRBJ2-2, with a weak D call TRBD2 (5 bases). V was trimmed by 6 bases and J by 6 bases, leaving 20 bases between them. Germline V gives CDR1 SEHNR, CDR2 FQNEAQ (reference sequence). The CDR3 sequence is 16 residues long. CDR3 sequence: CASSQVRGGAPGELFF. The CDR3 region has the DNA TGTGCCAGCAGTCAAGTAAGAGGAGGAGCCCCCGGGGAGCTGTTTTTT.

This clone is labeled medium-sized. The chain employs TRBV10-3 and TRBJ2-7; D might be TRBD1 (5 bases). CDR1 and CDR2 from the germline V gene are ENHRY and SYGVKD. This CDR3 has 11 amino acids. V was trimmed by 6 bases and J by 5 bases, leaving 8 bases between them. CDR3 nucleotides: TGTGCCATCAGCGCAGGGAACGAGCAGTACTTC. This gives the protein CAISAGNEQYF.

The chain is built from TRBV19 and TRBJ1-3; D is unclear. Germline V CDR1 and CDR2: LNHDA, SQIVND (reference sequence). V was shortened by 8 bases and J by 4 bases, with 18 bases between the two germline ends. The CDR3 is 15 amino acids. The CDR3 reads CASSDSGLLGNTIYF. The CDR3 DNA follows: TGTGCCAGTTCGGACTCGGGATTACTGGGAAACACCATATATTTT.

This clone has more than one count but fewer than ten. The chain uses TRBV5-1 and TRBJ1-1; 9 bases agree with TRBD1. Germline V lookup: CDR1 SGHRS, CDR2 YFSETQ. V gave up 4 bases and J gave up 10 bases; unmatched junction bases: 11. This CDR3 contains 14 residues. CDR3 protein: CASSRDSGTGTAFF. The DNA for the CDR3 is TGCGCCAGCAGCAGGGATTCCGGGACAGGGACAGCTTTCTTT.

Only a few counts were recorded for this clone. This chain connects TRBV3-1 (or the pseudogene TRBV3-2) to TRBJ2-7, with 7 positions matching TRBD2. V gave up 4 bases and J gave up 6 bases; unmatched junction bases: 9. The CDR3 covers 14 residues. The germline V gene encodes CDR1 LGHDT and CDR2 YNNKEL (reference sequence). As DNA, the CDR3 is TGTGCCAGCAGCCGGCGGGAGCGGCGGGGCGAGCAGTACTTC. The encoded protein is CASSRRERRGEQYF.

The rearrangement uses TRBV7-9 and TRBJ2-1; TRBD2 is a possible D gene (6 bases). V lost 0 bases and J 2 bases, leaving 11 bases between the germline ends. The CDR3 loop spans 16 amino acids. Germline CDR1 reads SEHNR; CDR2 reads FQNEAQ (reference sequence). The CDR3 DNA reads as TGTGCCAGCAGCTTAGCTAGCGGAGCAACCTACAATGAGCAGTTCTTC. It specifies CASSLASGATYNEQFF.

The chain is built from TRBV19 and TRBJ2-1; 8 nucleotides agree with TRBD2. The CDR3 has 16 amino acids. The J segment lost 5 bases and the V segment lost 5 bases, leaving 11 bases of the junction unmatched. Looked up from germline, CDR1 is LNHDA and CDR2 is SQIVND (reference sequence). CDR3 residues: CASSDPGLVAHNEQFF. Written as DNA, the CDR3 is TGTGCCAGTAGTGATCCGGGACTAGTGGCCCACAATGAGCAGTTCTTC.

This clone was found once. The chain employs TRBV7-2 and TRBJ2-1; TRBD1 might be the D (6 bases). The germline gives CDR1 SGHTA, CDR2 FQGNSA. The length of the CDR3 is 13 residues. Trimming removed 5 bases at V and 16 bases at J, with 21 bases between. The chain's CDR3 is CASSALFGGPYFF. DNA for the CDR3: TGTGCCAGCAGCGCCCTATTTGGGGGCCCCTACTTCTTC.

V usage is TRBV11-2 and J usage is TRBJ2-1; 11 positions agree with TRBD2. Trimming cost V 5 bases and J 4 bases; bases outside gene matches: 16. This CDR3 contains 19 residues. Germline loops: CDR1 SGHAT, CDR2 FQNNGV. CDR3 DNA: TGTGCCAGCAGCCGTGGGGAGGAGATTTGGACTAGCGGGTACAATGAGCAGTTCTTC. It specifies CASSRGEEIWTSGYNEQFF.

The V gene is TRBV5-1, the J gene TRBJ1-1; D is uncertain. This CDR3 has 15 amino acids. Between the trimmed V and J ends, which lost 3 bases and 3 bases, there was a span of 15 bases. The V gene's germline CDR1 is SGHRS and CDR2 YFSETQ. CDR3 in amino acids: CASSSDFAGYTEAFF. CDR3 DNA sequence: TGCGCCAGCAGCTCCGATTTCGCGGGGTACACTGAAGCTTTCTTT.

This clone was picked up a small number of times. The CDR3 is CASSPEASYGYTF. CDR3 in DNA: TGTGCCAGCTCACCGGAGGCTTCCTATGGCTACACCTTC. This chain joins TRBV18 and TRBJ1-2, with unresolved D. Germline V gene lookup returns CDR1 KGHSH and CDR2 LQKENI. This CDR3 has 13 residues. V dropped 3 bases and J dropped 4 bases, with 9 bases sitting between them.

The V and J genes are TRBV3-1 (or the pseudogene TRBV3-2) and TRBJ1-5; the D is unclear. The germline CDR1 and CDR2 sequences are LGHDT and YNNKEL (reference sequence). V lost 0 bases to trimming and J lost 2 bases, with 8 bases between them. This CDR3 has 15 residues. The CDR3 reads CASSQDGIGNQPQHF. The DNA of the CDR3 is TGTGCCAGCAGCCAAGACGGGATTGGCAATCAGCCCCAGCATTTT.

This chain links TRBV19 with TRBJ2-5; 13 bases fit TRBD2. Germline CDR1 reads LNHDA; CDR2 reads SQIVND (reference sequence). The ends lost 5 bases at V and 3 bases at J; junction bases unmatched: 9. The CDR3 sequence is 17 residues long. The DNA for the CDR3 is TGTGCCAGTAGTGTCCCGACTAGCGGGGGGCCTAAAGAGACCCAGTACTTC. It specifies CASSVPTSGGPKETQYF.

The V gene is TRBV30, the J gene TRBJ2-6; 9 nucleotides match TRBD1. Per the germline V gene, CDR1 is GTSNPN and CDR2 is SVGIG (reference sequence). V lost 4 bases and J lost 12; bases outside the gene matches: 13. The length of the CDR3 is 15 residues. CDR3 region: CAWTGTGLLGGVLTF. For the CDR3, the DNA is TGTGCCTGGACCGGGACAGGGCTTTTAGGAGGCGTCCTGACTTTC.

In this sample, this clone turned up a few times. CDR3 bases: TGCGCCAGCAGCTTAGGAGGTGCAAACACTGAAGCTTTCTTT. This gives the protein CASSLGGANTEAFF. The rearrangement joins TRBV5-1 to TRBJ1-1, with D hard to call. Germline V gene sequence: CDR1 SGHRS, CDR2 YFSETQ. There are 14 residues in the CDR3. With 2 bases removed from V and 2 bases from J, the gap between germline ends came to 10 bases. The full variable domain, its missing parts supplied by reference TRBV5-1 and TRBJ1-1, is KAGVTQTPRYLIKTRGQQVTLSCSPISGHRSVSWYQQTPGQGLQFLFEYFSETQRNKGNFPGRFSGRQFSNSRSEMNVSTLELGDSALYLCASSLGGANTEAFFGQGTRLTVV.

The CDR3 region has the DNA TGCGCCAGCAGCTTGATGGGGGCGGAGAACACTGAAGCTTTCTTT. This gives the protein CASSLMGAENTEAFF. The rearrangement links TRBV5-1 to TRBJ1-1; a weak D match, TRBD1 (6 bases). The CDR3 runs to 15 residues. CDR1 is SGHRS and CDR2 is YFSETQ in the germline V gene. Between the trimmed V and J ends, which lost 1 base and 1 base, there was a span of 11 bases.

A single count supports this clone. The CDR3 region is CASSPSTDTQYF. The CDR3 DNA sequence: TGTGCCAGCAGTCCCTCCACAGATACGCAGTATTTT. The J gene is TRBJ2-3, the V gene TRBV6-6; D is uncertain. CDR1 is MNHNY, CDR2 SVGAGI, per germline (reference sequence). This CDR3 contains 12 residues. V lost 5 bases to trimming and J lost 2 bases, with 5 bases between them.

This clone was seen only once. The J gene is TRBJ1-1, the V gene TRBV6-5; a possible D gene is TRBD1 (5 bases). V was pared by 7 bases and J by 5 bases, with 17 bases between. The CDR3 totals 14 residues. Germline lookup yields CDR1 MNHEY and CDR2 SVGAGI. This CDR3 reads CASTRGEYGTEAFF. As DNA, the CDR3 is TGTGCCAGCACCCGGGGGGAGTATGGGACTGAAGCTTTCTTT.

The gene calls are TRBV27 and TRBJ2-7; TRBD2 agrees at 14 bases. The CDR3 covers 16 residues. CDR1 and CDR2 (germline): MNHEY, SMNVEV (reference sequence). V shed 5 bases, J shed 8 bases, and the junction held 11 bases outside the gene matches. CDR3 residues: CASSPGLAGADAQQYF. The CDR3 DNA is TGTGCCAGCAGTCCGGGACTAGCGGGAGCTGATGCTCAGCAGTACTTC.

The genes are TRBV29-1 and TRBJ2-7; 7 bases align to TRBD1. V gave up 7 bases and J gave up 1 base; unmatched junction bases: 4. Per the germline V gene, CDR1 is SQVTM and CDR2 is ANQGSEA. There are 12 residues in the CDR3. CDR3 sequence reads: CSARQGSYEQYF. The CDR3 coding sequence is TGCAGCGCCAGACAGGGTTCCTACGAGCAGTACTTC.

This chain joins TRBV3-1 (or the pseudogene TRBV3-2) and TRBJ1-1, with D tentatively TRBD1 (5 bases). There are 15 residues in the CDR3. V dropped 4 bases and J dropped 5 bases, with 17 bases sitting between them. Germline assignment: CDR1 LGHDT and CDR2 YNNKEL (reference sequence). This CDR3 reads CASSPTGGAETEAFF. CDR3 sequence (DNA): TGTGCCAGCAGCCCAACAGGAGGGGCGGAGACTGAAGCTTTCTTT.

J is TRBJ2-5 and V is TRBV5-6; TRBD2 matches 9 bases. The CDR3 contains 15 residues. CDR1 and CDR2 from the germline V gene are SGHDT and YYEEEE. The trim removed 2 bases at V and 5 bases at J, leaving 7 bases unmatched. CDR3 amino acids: CASSFGLAGLETQYF. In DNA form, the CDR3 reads TGTGCCAGCAGCTTTGGGCTAGCGGGATTGGAGACCCAGTACTTC.

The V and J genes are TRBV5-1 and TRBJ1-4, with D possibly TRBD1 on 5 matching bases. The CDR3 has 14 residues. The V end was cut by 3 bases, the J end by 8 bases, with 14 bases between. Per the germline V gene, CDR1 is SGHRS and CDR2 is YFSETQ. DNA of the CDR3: TGCGCCAGCAGCTCTCAGGGTGTTCAAGAAAAACTGTTTTTT. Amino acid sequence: CASSSQGVQEKLFF.

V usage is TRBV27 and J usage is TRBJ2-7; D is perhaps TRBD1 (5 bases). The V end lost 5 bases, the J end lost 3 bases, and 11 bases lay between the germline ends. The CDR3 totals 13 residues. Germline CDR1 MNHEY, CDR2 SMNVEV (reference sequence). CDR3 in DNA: TGTGCCAGCAGTCTGGGGCAACTCTACGAGCAGTACTTC. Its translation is CASSLGQLYEQYF.

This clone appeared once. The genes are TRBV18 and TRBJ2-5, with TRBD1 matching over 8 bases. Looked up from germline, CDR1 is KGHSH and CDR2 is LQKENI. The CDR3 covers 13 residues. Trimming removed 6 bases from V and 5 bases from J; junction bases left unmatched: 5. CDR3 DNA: TGTGCCAGCTCCGGACAGGGCGAGGAGACCCAGTACTTC. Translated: CASSGQGEETQYF.